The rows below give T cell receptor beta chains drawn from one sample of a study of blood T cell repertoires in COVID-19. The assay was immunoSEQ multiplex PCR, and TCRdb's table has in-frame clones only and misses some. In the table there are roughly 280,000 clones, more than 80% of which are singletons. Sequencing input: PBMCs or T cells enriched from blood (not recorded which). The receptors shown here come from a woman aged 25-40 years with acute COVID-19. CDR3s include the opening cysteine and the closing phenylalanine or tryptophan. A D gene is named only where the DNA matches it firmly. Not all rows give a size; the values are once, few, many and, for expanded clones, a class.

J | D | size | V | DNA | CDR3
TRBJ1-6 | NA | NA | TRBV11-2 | TGTGCCAGCAGCTTAGCGTTTACAGGGAGCTCCTATAATTCACCCCTCCACTTT | CASSLAFTGSSYNSPLHF
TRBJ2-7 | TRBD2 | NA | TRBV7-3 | TGTGCCAGCAGCCCCGGGGGGGCGGGGCCAAGCTCCTACGAGCAGTACTTC | CASSPGGAGPSSYEQYF
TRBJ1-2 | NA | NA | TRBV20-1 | TGCGCTGGACAGAACTATGGCTACACCTTC | CAGQNYGYTF
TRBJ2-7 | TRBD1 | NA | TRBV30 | TGTGCCTGGAGTGGAGGTAGGGGGCTCGAGCAGTACTTC | CAWSGGRGLEQYF
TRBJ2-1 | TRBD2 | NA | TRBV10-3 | TGTGCCATCAGTGAGGGCGGGAGTAGTTACAATGAGCAGTTCTTC | CAISEGGSSYNEQFF
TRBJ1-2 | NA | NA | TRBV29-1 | TGCAGCGTTGAGACACCGTTCGACGACTATGGCTACACCTTC | CSVETPFDDYGYTF
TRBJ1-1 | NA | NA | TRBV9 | TGTGCCAGCAGCGAAGTAGTTGAAGCTTTCTTT | CASSEVVEAFF
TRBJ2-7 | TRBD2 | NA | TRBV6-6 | TGTGCCAGCCGGATGAGCGGGAGGGCGTCATACGAGCAGTACTTC | CASRMSGRASYEQYF
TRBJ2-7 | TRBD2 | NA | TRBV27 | TGTGCCAGCAGTGGGGGACTAGCGGGAGCCTACGAGCAGTACTTC | CASSGGLAGAYEQYF
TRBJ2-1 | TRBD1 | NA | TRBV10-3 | TGTGCCATCACAGGGGGCGCCGGAAATGAGCAGTTCTTC | CAITGGAGNEQFF
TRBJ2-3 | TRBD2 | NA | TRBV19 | TGTGCCAGTAGTACAGCGGGGGAAAGCACAGATACGCAGTATTTT | CASSTAGESTDTQYF
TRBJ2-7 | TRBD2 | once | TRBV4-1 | TGCGCCAGCAGCCCCCCCACTAGCGGACCAACCTACGAGCAGTACTTC | CASSPPTSGPTYEQYF
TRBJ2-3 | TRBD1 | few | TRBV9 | TGTGCCAGCAGCGTAACAGGGGCTGTAGATACGCAGTATTTT | CASSVTGAVDTQYF
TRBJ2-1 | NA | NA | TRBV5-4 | TGTGCCAGCAGCGGCGGGCAGCCCTCTAGCTACAATGAGCAGTTCTTC | CASSGGQPSSYNEQFF
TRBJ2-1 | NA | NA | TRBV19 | TGTGCCAGTAGTAGGAACAGGGTGGATGAGCAGTTCTTC | CASSRNRVDEQFF
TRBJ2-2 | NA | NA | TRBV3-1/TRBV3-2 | TGTGCCAGCAGCCCCCTGGGAGAGAACACCGGGGAGCTGTTTTTT | CASSPLGENTGELFF